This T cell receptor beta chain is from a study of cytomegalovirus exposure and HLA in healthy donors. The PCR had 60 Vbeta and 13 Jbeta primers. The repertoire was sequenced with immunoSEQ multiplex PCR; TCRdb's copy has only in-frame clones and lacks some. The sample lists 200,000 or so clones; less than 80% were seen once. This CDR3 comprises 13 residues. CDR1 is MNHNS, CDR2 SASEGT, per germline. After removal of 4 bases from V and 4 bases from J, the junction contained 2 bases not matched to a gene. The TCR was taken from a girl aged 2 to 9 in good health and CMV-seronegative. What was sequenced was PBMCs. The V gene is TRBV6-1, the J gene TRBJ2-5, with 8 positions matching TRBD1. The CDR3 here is CASSGTGGETQYF. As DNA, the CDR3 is TGTGCCAGCAGTGGTACAGGGGGAGAGACCCAGTACTTC.